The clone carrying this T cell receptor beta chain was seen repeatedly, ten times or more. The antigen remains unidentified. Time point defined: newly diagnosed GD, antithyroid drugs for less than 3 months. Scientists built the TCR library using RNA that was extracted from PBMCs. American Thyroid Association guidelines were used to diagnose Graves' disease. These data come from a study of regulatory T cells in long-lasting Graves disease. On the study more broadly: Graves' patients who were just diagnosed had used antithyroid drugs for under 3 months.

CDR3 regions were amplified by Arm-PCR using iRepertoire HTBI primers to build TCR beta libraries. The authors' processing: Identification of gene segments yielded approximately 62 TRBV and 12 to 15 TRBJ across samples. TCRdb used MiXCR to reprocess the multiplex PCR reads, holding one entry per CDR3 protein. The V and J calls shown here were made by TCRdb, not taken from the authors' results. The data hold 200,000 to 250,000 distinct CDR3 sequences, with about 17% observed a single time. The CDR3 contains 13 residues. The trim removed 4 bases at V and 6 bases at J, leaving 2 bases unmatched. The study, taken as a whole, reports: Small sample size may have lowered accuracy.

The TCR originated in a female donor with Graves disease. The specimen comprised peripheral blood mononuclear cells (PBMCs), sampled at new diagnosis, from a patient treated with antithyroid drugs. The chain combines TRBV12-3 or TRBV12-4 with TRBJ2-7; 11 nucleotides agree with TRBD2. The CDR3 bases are TGTGCCAGCAGTTCGACTAGCGGGACCGAGCAGTACTTC. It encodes CASSSTSGTEQYF.